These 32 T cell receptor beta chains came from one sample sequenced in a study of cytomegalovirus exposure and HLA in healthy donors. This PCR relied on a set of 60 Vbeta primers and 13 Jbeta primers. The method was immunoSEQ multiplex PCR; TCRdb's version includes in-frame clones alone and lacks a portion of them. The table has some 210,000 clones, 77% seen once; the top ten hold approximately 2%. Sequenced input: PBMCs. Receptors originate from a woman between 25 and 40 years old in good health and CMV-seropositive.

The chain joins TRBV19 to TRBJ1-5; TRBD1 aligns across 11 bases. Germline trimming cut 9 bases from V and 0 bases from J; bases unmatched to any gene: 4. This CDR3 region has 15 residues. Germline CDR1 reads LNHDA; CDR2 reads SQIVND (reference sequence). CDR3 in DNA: TGTGCCAGCAGGGGGACAGGGGGTAGCAATCAGCCCCAGCATTTT. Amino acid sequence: CASRGTGGSNQPQHF.

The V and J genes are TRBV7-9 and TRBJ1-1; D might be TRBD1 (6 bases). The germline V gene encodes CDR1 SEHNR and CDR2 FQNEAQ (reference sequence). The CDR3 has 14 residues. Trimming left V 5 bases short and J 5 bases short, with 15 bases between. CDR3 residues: CASSANRERTEAFF. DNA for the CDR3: TGTGCCAGCAGCGCAAACAGGGAAAGGACTGAAGCTTTCTTT.

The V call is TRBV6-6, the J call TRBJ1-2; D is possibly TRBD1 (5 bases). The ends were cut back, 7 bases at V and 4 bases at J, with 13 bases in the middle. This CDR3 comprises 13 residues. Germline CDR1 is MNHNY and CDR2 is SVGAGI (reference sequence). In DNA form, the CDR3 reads TGTGCCAGCACTTTCACGGGGGGCTATGGCTACACCTTC. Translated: CASTFTGGYGYTF.

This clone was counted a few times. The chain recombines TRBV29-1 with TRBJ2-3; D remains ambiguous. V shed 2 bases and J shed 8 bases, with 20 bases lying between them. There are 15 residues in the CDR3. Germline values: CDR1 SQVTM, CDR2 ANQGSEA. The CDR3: CSVEFLSLLDGTQYF. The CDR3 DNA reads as TGCAGCGTTGAATTTCTTAGCTTACTTGACGGTACGCAGTATTTT.

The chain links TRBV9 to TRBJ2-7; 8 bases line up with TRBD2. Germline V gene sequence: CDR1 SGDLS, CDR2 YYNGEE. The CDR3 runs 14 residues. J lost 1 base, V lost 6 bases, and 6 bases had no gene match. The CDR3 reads CASNGGGPSYEQYF. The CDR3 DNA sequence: TGTGCCAGCAACGGGGGGGGCCCGTCCTACGAGCAGTACTTC. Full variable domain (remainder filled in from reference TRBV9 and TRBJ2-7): DSGVTQTPKHLITATGQRVTLRCSPRSGDLSVYWYQQSLDQGLQFLIQYYNGEERAKGNILERFSAQQFPDLHSELNLSSLELGDSALYFCASNGGGPSYEQYFGPGTRLTVT.

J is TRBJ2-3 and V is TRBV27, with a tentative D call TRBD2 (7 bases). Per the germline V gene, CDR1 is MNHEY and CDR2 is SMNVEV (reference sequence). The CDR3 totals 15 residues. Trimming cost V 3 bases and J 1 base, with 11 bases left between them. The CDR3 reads CASSLGGARTDTQYF. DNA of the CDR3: TGTGCCAGCAGTTTGGGGGGGGCCCGCACAGATACGCAGTATTTT.

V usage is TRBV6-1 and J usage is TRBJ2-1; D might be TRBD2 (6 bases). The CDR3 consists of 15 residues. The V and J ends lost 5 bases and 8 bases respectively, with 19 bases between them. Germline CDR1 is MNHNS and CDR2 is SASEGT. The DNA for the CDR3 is TGTGCCAGCAGTCCCTCGGGACTCCTTCGCCATGAGCAGTTCTTC. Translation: CASSPSGLLRHEQFF.

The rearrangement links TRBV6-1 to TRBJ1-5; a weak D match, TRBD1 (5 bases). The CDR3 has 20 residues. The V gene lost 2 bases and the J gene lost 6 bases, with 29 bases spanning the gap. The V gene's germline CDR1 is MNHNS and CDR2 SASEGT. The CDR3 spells CASSELRTGELGGFSQPQHF. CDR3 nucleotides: TGTGCCAGCAGTGAACTGCGAACAGGTGAACTCGGGGGGTTCAGTCAGCCCCAGCATTTT.

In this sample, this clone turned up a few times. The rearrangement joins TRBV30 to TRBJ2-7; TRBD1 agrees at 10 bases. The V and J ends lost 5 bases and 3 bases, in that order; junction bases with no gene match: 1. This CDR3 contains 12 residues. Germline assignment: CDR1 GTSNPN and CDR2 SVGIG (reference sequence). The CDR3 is CAWGDRGYEQYF. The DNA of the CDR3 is TGTGCCTGGGGGGACAGGGGCTACGAGCAGTACTTC.

CDR3 sequence: CASSFRDTRFSGANVLTF. For the CDR3, the DNA is TGTGCCAGCAGCTTTCGGGACACACGCTTCTCTGGGGCCAACGTCCTGACTTTC. The V and J genes are TRBV7-2 and TRBJ2-6, with a possible D match to TRBD1 (6 bases). The CDR3 length is 18 residues. Germline lookup yields CDR1 SGHTA and CDR2 FQGNSA. Deletions cut 3 bases from V and 0 bases from J, with 15 bases between.

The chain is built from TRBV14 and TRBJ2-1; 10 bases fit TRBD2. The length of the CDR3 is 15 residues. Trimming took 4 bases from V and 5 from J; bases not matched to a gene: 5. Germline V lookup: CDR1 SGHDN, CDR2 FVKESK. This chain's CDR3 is CASSPRLAGDNEQFF. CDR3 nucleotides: TGTGCCAGCAGCCCCCGGCTAGCGGGAGACAATGAGCAGTTCTTC.

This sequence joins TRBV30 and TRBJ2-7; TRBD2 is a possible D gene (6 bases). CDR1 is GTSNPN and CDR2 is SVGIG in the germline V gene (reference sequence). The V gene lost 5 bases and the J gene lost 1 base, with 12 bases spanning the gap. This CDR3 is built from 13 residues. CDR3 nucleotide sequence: TGTGCCTGGGACATAGGGAGGTCCTACGAGCAGTACTTC. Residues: CAWDIGRSYEQYF.

The CDR3 loop is CASRGTSDNEQFF. DNA of the CDR3: TGTGCCAGCAGGGGGACTAGCGATAATGAGCAGTTCTTC. V usage is TRBV2 and J usage is TRBJ2-1, with 10 bases matching TRBD2. V shed 6 bases, J shed 7 bases, and the junction held 3 bases outside the gene matches. Germline-derived CDR1 and CDR2 are SNHLY and FYNNEI. The CDR3 has 13 amino acids.

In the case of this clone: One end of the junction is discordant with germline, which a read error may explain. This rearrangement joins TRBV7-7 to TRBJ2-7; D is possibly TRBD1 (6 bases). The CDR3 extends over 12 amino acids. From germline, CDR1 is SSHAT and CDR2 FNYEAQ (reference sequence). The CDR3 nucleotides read TGTGCTAGCAGCCCGGACAGCGTCAAGCAGTACTTC. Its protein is CASSPDSVKQYF.

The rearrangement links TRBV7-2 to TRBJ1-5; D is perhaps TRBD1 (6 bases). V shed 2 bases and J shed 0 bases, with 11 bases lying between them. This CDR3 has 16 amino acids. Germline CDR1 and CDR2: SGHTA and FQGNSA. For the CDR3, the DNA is TGTGCCAGCAGCTTACGGGGGGCAGATAGCAATCAGCCCCAGCATTTT. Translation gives CASSLRGADSNQPQHF.

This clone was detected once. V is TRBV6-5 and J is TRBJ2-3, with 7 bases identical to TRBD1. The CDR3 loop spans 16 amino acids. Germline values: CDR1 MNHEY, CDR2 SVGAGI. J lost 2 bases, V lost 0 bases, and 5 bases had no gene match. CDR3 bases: TGTGCCAGCAGTTACTCGCTGACAGGGCACACAGATACGCAGTATTTT. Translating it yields CASSYSLTGHTDTQYF.

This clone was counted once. CDR3 sequence: CASSEWGQPNQPQHF. The CDR3 DNA reads TGTGCCAGCAGTGAATGGGGACAGCCCAATCAGCCCCAGCATTTT. This chain connects TRBV6-1 to TRBJ1-5; 7 nucleotides line up with TRBD1. The germline gives CDR1 MNHNS, CDR2 SASEGT. J gave up 3 bases and V 2 bases, and 4 bases lay outside the gene matches. The CDR3 consists of 15 residues.

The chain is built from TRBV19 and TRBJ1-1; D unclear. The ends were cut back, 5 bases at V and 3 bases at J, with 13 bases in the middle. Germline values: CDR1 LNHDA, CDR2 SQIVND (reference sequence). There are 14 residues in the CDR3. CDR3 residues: CASSAGLRDTEAFF. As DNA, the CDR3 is TGTGCCAGTAGTGCGGGTCTCCGGGACACTGAAGCTTTCTTT.

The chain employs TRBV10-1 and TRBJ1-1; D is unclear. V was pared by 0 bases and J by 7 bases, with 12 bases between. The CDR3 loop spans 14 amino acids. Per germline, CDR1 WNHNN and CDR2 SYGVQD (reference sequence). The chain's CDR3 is CASSESTLQIEAFF. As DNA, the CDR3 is TGCGCCAGCAGTGAGTCTACCTTACAGATTGAAGCTTTCTTT.

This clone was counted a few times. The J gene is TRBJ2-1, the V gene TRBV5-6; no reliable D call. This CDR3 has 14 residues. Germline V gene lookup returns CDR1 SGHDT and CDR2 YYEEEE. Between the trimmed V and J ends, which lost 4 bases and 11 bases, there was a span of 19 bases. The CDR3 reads CASSPAKKLPKQFF. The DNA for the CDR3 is TGTGCCAGCAGCCCAGCGAAAAAACTACCAAAGCAGTTCTTC. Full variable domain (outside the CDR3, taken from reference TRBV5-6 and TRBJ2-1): DAGVTQSPTHLIKTRGQQVTLRCSPKSGHDTVSWYQQALGQGPQFIFQYYEEEERQRGNFPDRFSGHQFPNYSSELNVNALLLGDSALYLCASSPAKKLPKQFFGPGTRLTVL.

CDR3 residues: CAISERGSGVSNTGELFF. The CDR3 DNA reads TGTGCCATCAGTGAAAGAGGGTCAGGGGTGTCGAACACCGGGGAGCTGTTTTTT. This rearrangement joins TRBV10-3 to TRBJ2-2; tentative D call: TRBD1 (6 bases). Germline-derived CDR1 and CDR2 are ENHRY and SYGVKD. V shed 3 bases and J shed 0 bases, with 17 bases lying between them. The CDR3 extends over 18 amino acids.

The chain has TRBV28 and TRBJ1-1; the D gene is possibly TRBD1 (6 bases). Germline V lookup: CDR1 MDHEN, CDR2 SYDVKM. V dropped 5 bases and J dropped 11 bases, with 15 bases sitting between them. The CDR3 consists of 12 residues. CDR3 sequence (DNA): TGTGCCAGCAGTATTCTTCAGGGGCGGGCTTTCTTT. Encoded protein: CASSILQGRAFF.

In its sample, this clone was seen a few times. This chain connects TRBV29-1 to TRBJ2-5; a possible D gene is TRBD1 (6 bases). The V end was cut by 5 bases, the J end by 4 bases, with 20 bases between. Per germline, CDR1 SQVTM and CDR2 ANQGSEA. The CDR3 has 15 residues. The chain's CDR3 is CSVINLQGPGETQYF. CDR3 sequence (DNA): TGCAGCGTTATAAACCTCCAGGGGCCTGGAGAGACCCAGTACTTC. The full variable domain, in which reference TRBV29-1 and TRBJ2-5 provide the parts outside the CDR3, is SAVISQKPSRDICQRGTSLTIQCQVDSQVTMMFWYRQQPGQSLTLIATANQGSEATYESGFVIDKFPISRPNLTFSTLTVSNMSPEDSSIYLCSVINLQGPGETQYFGPGTRLLVL.

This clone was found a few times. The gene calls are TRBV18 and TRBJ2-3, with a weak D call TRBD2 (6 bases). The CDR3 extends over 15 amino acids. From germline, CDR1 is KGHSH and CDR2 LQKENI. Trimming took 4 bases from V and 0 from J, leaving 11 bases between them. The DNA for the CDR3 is TGTGCCAGCTCACGGGACTTCGCTAGCACAGATACGCAGTATTTT. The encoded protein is CASSRDFASTDTQYF.

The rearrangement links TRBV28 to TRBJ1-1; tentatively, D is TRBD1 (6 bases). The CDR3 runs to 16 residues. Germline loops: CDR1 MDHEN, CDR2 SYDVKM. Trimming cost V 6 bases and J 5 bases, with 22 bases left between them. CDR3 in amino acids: CASSRRLGRGRTEAFF. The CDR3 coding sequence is TGTGCCAGCAGCCGAAGGCTGGGCAGGGGACGAACTGAAGCTTTCTTT.

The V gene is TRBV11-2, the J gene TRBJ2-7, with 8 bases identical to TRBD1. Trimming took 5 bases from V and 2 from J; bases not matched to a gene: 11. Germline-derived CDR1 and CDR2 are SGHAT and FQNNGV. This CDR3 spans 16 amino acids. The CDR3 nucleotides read TGTGCCAGCAGCCCCCGGGGGACACAGGGGGCCTACGAGCAGTACTTC. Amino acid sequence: CASSPRGTQGAYEQYF.

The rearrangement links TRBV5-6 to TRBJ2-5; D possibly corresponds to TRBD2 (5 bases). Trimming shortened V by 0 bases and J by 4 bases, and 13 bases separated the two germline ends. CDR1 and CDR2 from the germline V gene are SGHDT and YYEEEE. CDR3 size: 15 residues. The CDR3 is CASSLAGKLPETQYF. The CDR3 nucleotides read TGTGCCAGCAGCTTGGCCGGGAAACTACCAGAGACCCAGTACTTC.

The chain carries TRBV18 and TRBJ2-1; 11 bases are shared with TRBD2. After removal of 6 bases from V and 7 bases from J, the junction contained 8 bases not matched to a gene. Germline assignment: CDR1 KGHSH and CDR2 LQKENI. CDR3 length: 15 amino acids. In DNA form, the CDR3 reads TGTGCCAGCTCCCCCAATAGCGGGAGGGCTAATGAGCAGTTCTTC. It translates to CASSPNSGRANEQFF.

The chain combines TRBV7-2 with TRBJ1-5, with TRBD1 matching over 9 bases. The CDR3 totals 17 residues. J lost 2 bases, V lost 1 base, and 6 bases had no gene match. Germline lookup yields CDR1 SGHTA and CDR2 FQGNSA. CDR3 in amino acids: CASSLGGQGTGNQPQHF. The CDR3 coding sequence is TGTGCCAGCAGCTTAGGGGGACAGGGAACGGGCAATCAGCCCCAGCATTTT.

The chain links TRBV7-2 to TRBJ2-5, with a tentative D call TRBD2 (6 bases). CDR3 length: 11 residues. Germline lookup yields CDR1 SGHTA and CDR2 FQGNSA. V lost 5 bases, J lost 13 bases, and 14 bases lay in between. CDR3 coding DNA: TGTGCCAGCAGCGTGGAGGGAGTCCTGTACTTC. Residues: CASSVEGVLYF.

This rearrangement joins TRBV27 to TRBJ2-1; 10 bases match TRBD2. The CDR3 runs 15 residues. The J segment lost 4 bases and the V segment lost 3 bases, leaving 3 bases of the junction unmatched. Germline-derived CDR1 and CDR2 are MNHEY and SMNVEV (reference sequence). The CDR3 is CASSFGLAVYNEQFF. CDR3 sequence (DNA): TGTGCCAGCAGTTTTGGACTAGCGGTGTACAATGAGCAGTTCTTC.

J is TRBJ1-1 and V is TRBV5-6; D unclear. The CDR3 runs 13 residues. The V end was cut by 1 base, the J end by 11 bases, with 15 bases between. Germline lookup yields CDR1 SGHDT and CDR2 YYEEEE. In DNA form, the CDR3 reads TGTGCCAGCAGCTTGCCGTCGGGAGGGAGCGCTTTCTTT. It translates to CASSLPSGGSAFF. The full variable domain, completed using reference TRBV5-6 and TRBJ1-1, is DAGVTQSPTHLIKTRGQQVTLRCSPKSGHDTVSWYQQALGQGPQFIFQYYEEEERQRGNFPDRFSGHQFPNYSSELNVNALLLGDSALYLCASSLPSGGSAFFGQGTRLTVV.